This TCR beta chain came from a study of cytomegalovirus exposure and HLA in healthy donors. Study conclusions and caveats: TCR beta sequences reportedly predicted most subjects' HLA-A and HLA-B alleles accurately. Researchers reported from a later analysis that most CMV-associated TCR beta chains appeared HLA-restricted. Later on, a genetic analysis was performed. It linked a missense variant in DCLRE1C with V- and J-gene trimming of TCR beta.

The PCR contained 60 Vbeta and 13 Jbeta primers. In the study's own analysis: Around 9.9 million shared chains were among the roughly 80 million unique TCR beta chains that a later analysis counted. Sequencing was performed with immunoSEQ multiplex PCR; in TCRdb, only in-frame clones are kept and a portion is missing. Clonal size and the V and J genes are those of that table, whereas D and trimming came from the DNA. This listing includes fewer than 200,000 clones. This CDR3 has 15 residues. The V gene's germline CDR1 is LNHDA and CDR2 SQIVND (reference sequence). V was pared by 1 base and J by 4 bases, with 5 bases of the junction left unmatched. Points on this clone: Its matching antigen is unknown.

The sequence derives from a man aged 25-45 years in good health and CMV-seronegative. Sequencing input: PBMCs. The rearrangement links TRBV19 to TRBJ2-5, with 8 bases fitting TRBD1. The CDR3 protein is CASSIGTGYRETQYF. Here the CDR3 DNA reads TGTGCCAGTAGTATAGGGACAGGGTACCGAGAGACCCAGTACTTC.